This TCR beta chain was identified in a study of blood T cell repertoires in COVID-19. On the study more broadly: The cDNA or gDNA used as material had been derived from T cells, B-cell-depleted T cells, or PBMCs.

Germline V lookup: CDR1 SGHAT, CDR2 FQNNGV. Trimming left V 5 bases short and J 4 bases short, with 17 bases between. The CDR3 runs to 16 residues. Only in-frame clones appear in the TCRdb table, and some are missing; sequencing was by immunoSEQ multiplex PCR. This table has tens of thousands of clones, around nine tenths appearing once. This chain links TRBV11-2 with TRBJ1-4; D not certain. The sequenced material came from peripheral blood. This sequence originates from a man between 60 and 75 years old with active or convalescent COVID-19. The DNA for the CDR3 is TGTGCCAGCAGCCTAGGCCCTTGGGCCGATAATGAAAAACTGTTTTTT. Translated, it gives CASSLGPWADNEKLFF.